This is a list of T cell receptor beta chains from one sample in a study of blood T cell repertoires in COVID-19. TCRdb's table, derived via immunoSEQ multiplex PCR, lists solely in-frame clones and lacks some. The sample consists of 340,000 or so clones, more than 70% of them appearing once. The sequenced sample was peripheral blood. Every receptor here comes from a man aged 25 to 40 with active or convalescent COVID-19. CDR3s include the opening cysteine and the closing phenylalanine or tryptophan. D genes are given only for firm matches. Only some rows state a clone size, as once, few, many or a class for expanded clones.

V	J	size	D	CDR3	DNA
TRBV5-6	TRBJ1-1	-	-	CASSLGREGNTEAFF	TGTGCCAGCAGCTTAGGGAGGGAGGGGAACACTGAAGCTTTCTTT
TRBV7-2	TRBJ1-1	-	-	CASSFGPLGTEAFF	TGTGCCAGCAGCTTTGGGCCCCTGGGCACTGAAGCTTTCTTT
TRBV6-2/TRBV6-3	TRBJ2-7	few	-	CASSYPVAFAQYF	TGTGCCAGCAGTTACCCCGTGGCCTTTGCGCAGTACTTC
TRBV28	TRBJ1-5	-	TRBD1	CASSGSGQGNFEAQHF	TGTGCCAGCAGTGGCTCGGGACAGGGAAATTTTGAGGCCCAGCATTTT
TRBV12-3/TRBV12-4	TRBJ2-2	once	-	CATTPVRAGELFF	TGTGCCACCACGCCCGTTCGAGCCGGGGAGCTGTTTTTT
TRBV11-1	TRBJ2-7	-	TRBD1	CASRVTGGWEQYF	TGTGCCAGCAGGGTGACAGGGGGCTGGGAGCAGTACTTC
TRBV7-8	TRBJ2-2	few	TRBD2	CASSLESPGLAGSGELFF	TGTGCCAGCAGCTTAGAATCACCGGGACTAGCGGGTTCCGGGGAGCTGTTTTTT
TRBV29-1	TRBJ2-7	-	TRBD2	CSVASGNYEQYF	TGCAGCGTTGCTAGCGGGAACTACGAGCAGTACTTC
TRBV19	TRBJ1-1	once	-	CASSIGPGNMYTEAFF	TGTGCCAGTAGTATAGGGCCGGGGAATATGTACACTGAAGCTTTCTTT
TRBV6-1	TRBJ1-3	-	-	CASSEGGGSGNTIYF	TGTGCCAGCAGTGAAGGAGGGGGCTCTGGAAACACCATATATTTT
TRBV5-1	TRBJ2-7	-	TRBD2	CASSPAGTSDEQYF	TGCGCCAGCAGCCCCGCCGGGACTAGCGACGAGCAGTACTTC
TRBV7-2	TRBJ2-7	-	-	CASSPSRVEQYF	TGTGCCAGCAGCCCATCACGGGTCGAGCAGTACTTC
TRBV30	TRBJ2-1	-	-	CAWNPTTSSYNEQFF	TGTGCCTGGAATCCTACTACCAGTTCCTACAATGAGCAGTTCTTC
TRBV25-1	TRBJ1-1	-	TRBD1	CASGETGGENTEAFF	TGTGCCAGCGGTGAGACAGGGGGCGAGAACACTGAAGCTTTCTTT
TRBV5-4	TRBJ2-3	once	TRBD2	CASSPTSGVTDTQYF	TGTGCCAGCAGCCCTACTAGCGGGGTCACAGATACGCAGTATTTT
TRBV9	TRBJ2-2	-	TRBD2	CASGGDSNTGELFF	TGTGCCAGCGGGGGGGACTCGAACACCGGGGAGCTGTTTTTT
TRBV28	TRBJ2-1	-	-	CASSYSGFPRGWDEQFF	TGTGCCAGCAGTTACTCGGGCTTTCCCCGAGGGTGGGATGAGCAGTTCTTC
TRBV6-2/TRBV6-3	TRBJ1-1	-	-	CASSYYRDRSTEAFF	TGTGCCAGCAGTTACTACAGGGATAGAAGTACTGAAGCTTTCTTT
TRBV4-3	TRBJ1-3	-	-	CASSRSTGSSGNTIYF	TGCGCCAGCAGCCGTTCTACAGGCTCCTCTGGAAACACCATATATTTT
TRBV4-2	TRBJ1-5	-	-	CASSQEQQPQHF	TGTGCCAGCAGCCAAGAACAGCAGCCCCAGCATTTT
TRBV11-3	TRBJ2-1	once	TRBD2	CASSLGSGTSIFNEQFF	TGTGCCAGCAGCTTAGGCTCCGGGACTAGCATTTTCAATGAGCAGTTCTTC
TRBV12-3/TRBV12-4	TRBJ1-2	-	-	CASSQGVSYGYTF	TGTGCCAGCAGTCAAGGGGTGAGCTATGGCTACACCTTC
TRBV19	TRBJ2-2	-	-	CASTPWVAPNTGELFF	TGTGCCAGTACCCCATGGGTAGCCCCGAACACCGGGGAGCTGTTTTTT
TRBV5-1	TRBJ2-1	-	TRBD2	CASSPLQAGGPYNEQFF	TGCGCCAGCAGCCCGCTCCAAGCGGGAGGGCCTTACAATGAGCAGTTCTTC
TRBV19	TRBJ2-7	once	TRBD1	CASSMRQGAYEQYF	TGTGCCAGTAGTATGCGACAGGGAGCCTACGAGCAGTACTTC
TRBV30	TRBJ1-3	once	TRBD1	CACWTGGNTIYF	TGTGCCTGTTGGACAGGGGGGAACACCATATATTTT
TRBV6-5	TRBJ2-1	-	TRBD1	CASSYEGASYNEQFF	TGTGCCAGCAGTTACGAGGGGGCGTCCTACAATGAGCAGTTCTTC
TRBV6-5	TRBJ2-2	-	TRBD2	CASKGGTSGSGELFF	TGTGCCAGCAAAGGAGGGACTAGCGGATCCGGGGAGCTGTTTTTT
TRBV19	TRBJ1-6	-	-	CASSIYGERTPLHF	TGTGCCAGTAGTATTTATGGGGAGCGGACACCCCTCCACTTT
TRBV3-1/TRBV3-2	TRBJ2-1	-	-	CASQGAAYNEQFF	TGTGCCAGCCAAGGGGCGGCATACAATGAGCAGTTCTTC
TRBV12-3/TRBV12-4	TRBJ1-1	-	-	CASMSVMNTEAFF	TGTGCCAGCATGTCGGTAATGAACACTGAAGCTTTCTTT
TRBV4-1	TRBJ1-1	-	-	CASSQEHRALTEAFF	TGCGCCAGCAGCCAAGAACACAGGGCCCTCACTGAAGCTTTCTTT
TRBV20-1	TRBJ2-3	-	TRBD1	CSASGDRIGTDTQYF	TGCAGTGCTAGTGGGGACAGGATAGGCACAGATACGCAGTATTTT
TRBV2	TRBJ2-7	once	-	CATRTRTDYEQYF	TGTGCCACCAGAACCCGGACAGACTACGAGCAGTACTTC
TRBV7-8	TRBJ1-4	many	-	CASSSIGGLSGGKLFF	TGTGCCAGCAGCTCTATCGGGGGGCTCTCGGGAGGGAAACTGTTTTTT
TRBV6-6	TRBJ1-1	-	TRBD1	CASSRQGGTEAFF	TGTGCCAGCAGCCGACAGGGTGGAACTGAAGCTTTCTTT
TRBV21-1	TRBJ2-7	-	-	CASSGAYEQYF	TGTGCCAGCAGTGGGGCTTACGAGCAGTACTTC
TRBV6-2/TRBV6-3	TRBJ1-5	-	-	CASSFGEAGNQPQHF	TGTGCCAGCAGCTTTGGGGAAGCGGGCAATCAGCCCCAGCATTTT
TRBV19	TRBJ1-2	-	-	CASSIGHRDYTF	TGTGCCAGTAGTATCGGGCACCGGGACTACACCTTC
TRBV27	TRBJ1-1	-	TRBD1	CASNKGATDTEAFF	TGTGCCAGCAATAAGGGGGCGACAGACACTGAAGCTTTCTTT
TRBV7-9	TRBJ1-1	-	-	CASSLGREAREAFF	TGTGCCAGCAGCTTAGGCAGGGAGGCCCGTGAAGCTTTCTTT
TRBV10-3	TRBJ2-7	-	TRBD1	CAIRPGQGTVYEQYF	TGTGCCATCAGACCGGGACAGGGCACCGTTTACGAGCAGTACTTC
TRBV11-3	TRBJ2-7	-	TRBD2	CASSLDRVPGREVSYEQYF	TGTGCCAGCAGCTTAGATCGGGTCCCGGGGCGGGAGGTTAGCTACGAGCAGTACTTC
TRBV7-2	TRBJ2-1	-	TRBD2	CASSLQRGIYNEQFF	TGTGCCAGCAGCTTACAGCGGGGGATCTACAATGAGCAGTTCTTC
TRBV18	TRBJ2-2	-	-	CASSPRTVNTGELFF	TGTGCCAGCTCACCACGGACAGTGAACACCGGGGAGCTGTTTTTT
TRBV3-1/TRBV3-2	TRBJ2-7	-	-	CASSQSSSGYEQYF	TGTGCCAGCAGCCAATCCTCGAGCGGTTACGAGCAGTACTTC
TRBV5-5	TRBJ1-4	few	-	CASSLLRSNEKLFF	TGTGCCAGCAGCTTGTTGAGGTCTAATGAAAAACTGTTTTTT
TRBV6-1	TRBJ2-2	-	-	CASSEDLGVVGELFF	TGTGCCAGCAGTGAAGATTTGGGCGTGGTCGGGGAGCTGTTTTTT
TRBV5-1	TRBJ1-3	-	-	CASSLAPLNTIYF	TGCGCCAGCAGCTTGGCCCCCTTAAACACCATATATTTT